This T cell receptor (beta chain) is from a study of blood T cell repertoires in COVID-19. Libraries were prepared by immunoSEQ multiplex PCR; TCRdb keeps only in-frame clonotypes and omits some of them. The data show approximately 150,000 clones, more than 75% seen once. The sequence derives from a woman aged 50 to 65 with active or convalescent COVID-19. Sequencing was done on a sample of peripheral blood.

CDR3 region: CASSVFPQTYEQYF. The CDR3 DNA sequence: TGTGCCAGCAGCGTATTCCCACAAACCTACGAGCAGTACTTC. The chain joins TRBV9 to TRBJ2-7; D remains unclear. Trimming pared 1 base from V and 2 bases from J, leaving 10 bases between. The CDR3 runs to 14 residues. Per germline, CDR1 SGDLS and CDR2 YYNGEE. The full variable domain, completed using reference TRBV9 and TRBJ2-7, is DSGVTQTPKHLITATGQRVTLRCSPRSGDLSVYWYQQSLDQGLQFLIQYYNGEERAKGNILERFSAQQFPDLHSELNLSSLELGDSALYFCASSVFPQTYEQYFGPGTRLTVT.